This TCR beta chain derives from a study of beta chain features in type 1 diabetes (dated by TCRdb to about 2018). Study-level background: Mean age, gender distribution, total cell number and subset yield did not differ between patients and healthy donors. A total of approximately 110,000,000 sorted cells were examined across all samples, and a strong correlation was observed between cell number per subset and RNA yield. In the study, TCRB repertoires of sorted circulating CD4+ T cell subsets from recently diagnosed type 1 diabetes patients were compared with those of matched healthy donors. Regulatory and stem cell-like memory subsets were isolated from only 8 patients and about eight healthy donors, whereas naive and central memory subsets came from all 30 or so donors.

The germline V gene (reference sequence) gives CDR1 as LNHDA and CDR2 as SQIVND. Between the V and J ends, shortened by 5 bases and 3 bases respectively, the junction contains 11 bases. The CDR3 starts with the cysteine, ends with the phenylalanine, and has 14 residues. Here the CDR3 DNA is all that survives: 42 bases in frame from base 1. The entire isolated RNA was reverse transcribed using the High Capacity cDNA Reverse Transcription Kit, and thus expressed TCRB transcripts were sequenced. Naive, central memory and regulatory T cell samples underwent deep immunoSEQ sequencing, averaging approximately 3.5 million total reads per sample. Sorted cells were lysed in RLT buffer and RNA was extracted with DNase-treated RNeasy Micro or Mini kits, depending on cell number. To prevent cross-contamination, every cell subset was processed on its own, while patient and healthy donor samples were processed together. The immunoSEQ multiplex PCR was used to amplify TCRB sequences from cDNA, generating 87-bp fragments that spanned the CDR3 region. The amplicons were sequenced using the Illumina HiSeq platform. In the paper's pipeline: PCR bias was computationally corrected using synthetic template baselines, reads within Hamming distance 2 were collapsed, and singletons that could not be merged were discarded. By aligning reads against IMGT, V, D and J genes, CDR3 length, and insertions or deletions at six rearrangement sites were assigned. Clonotype counts were normalized to sorted cell number within each subset before computing true diversity and Gini coefficients with the tcR R package. Repertoire sharing was quantified using the overlap coefficient calculated on TCRB nucleotide sequences. Out-of-frame TCRB sequences from naive cells were analyzed to stand in for the pre-selection repertoire. The table was pulled from immuneACCESS by TCRdb, which kept in-frame rearrangements only. Such tables lose some clones; where checked, under half of the loss comes from unresolved V genes, and the rest has no known cause. V and J calls and clone size follow that table, whereas D and trimming were derived from the DNA. The sample includes approximately 200,000 clones, with more than 9% observed a single time. Clones ranked in the top ten supply 0.03% to 0.035% of the sample.

Each donor gave one peripheral blood draw, averaging approximately 120 mL, which was collected into heparinised tubes. A BD FACSAria II and a panel including CD45RO, CCR7, CD25, CD127, CD95 and CD27 were used to sort naive, central memory, regulatory and stem cell-like memory CD4+ T cells. Purity was above 95% for every sorted population. PBMCs were isolated immediately by Lymphoprep density gradient centrifugation and stained directly without culture. So that batch effects would be minimized, each experiment stained and sorted samples in pairs, pairing one healthy donor with one patient. This clone has more than one count but fewer than ten. Its antigen target is currently unknown. No much larger clonotype is one base removed from it; base qualities were not supplied. Broader findings and caveats from the paper: Naive, central memory and regulatory TCRB repertoires appeared more similar among patients than among healthy donors. PCR may preferentially amplify shorter templates, but because patient and control samples were amplified and corrected together, any resulting skew would affect both groups equally. Fewer insertions and more nucleotide deletions at VDJ recombination sites were observed in patients with type 1 diabetes, implying thymic rearrangement abnormalities. Only small numbers of individuals were included in the HLA sub-analyses, which left unresolved whether HLA type had any influence on TCRB rearrangement. Because cDNA rather than genomic DNA was sequenced, highly expressing activated cells could have been over-represented, although no difference in activation and CD3 levels was found between groups. A moderate but significant shortening of TCRB CDR3 length was observed in type 1 diabetes patients in all four CD4+ subsets.

The sequenced sample was naive CD4+ T cells from blood. The cell subset or site label corresponds to: true naive CD4+ T cells. The chain joins TRBV19 to TRBJ1-5; the D segment could be TRBD1, given 6 matching bases. The source of this sequence is a woman between 18 and 29 years old in good health. The CDR3 reads as follows: CASSLQGNNQPQHF. The DNA is as follows: TGTGCCAGTAGTCTACAGGGAAACAATCAGCCCCAGCATTTT.